One sample yielded the 3 T cell receptor beta chains listed below, sequenced in a study of monozygotic twins with inflammatory bowel disease. TCRdb reworked the 5' RACE reads into one entry per CDR3 protein, no DNA. This sample's clone table lists 350,000 to 400,000 distinct CDR3 sequences. Specimen: blood. The receptors here all came from a human donor with ulcerative colitis or Crohn's disease, or a healthy co-twin of an affected twin (not recorded which).

The J gene is TRBJ2-1, the V gene TRBV24-1; checking the TCRdb D call of TRBD2 is not possible without DNA. This CDR3 region has 16 residues. Per germline, CDR1 KGHDR and CDR2 SFDVKD. CDR3 sequence reads: CATMGASGGGGNEQFF.

The gene calls are TRBV5-1 and TRBJ2-1. CDR1 and CDR2 from the germline V gene are SGHRS and YFSETQ. The CDR3 covers 16 residues. The CDR3 sequence: CASSYDEASSYNEQFF. The full variable domain, with the rest looked up from reference TRBV5-1 and TRBJ2-1, is KAGVTQTPRYLIKTRGQQVTLSCSPISGHRSVSWYQQTPGQGLQFLFEYFSETQRNKGNFPGRFSGRQFSNSRSEMNVSTLELGDSALYLCASSYDEASSYNEQFFGPGTRLTVL.

The genes are TRBV12-3 or TRBV12-4 and TRBJ1-5. The CDR3 extends over 11 amino acids. CDR3 sequence reads: CASSLGPTQHF.